The 5 T cell receptor beta chains below were found in one sample sequenced in a study of blood T cell repertoires in COVID-19. The data were produced by immunoSEQ multiplex PCR, yet TCRdb's version contains in-frame clones alone and is incomplete. The sample has about 76,000 clones, 80% to 90% seen once. The source material was peripheral blood. The receptors originated from an older woman with acute or convalescent COVID-19.

This clone was observed once. This chain connects TRBV28 to TRBJ1-2, with a weak D call TRBD1 (6 bases). The CDR3 length is 13 residues. CDR1 and CDR2 (germline): MDHEN, SYDVKM. V dropped 5 bases and J dropped 3 bases, with 10 bases sitting between them. The chain's CDR3 is CASSKGGYYGYTF. The CDR3 region has the DNA TGTGCCAGCAGTAAAGGGGGATACTATGGCTACACCTTC.

This rearrangement joins TRBV5-5 to TRBJ2-1; tentatively, D is TRBD2 (7 bases). V gave up 3 bases and J gave up 5 bases, with 24 bases separating them. The CDR3 loop spans 18 amino acids. Germline CDR1 and CDR2: SGHKS and YYEKEE (reference sequence). This CDR3 is CASSSGGGAFVVDNEQFF. In nucleotides, the CDR3 is TGTGCCAGCAGCTCTGGAGGGGGGGCCTTTGTGGTAGACAATGAGCAGTTCTTC.

This chain's CDR3 is CASSYRVEGNEQFF. As DNA, the CDR3 is TGCGCCAGCAGCTACAGGGTCGAGGGCAATGAGCAGTTCTTC. The chain couples TRBV5-1 to TRBJ2-1, with D possibly TRBD1 on 6 matching bases. This CDR3 has 14 residues. Germline loops: CDR1 SGHRS, CDR2 YFSETQ. The germline V and J ends were trimmed by 3 bases and 6 bases, with 13 bases remaining between them. Using reference TRBV5-1 and TRBJ2-1 for the parts outside the CDR3, the full variable domain is KAGVTQTPRYLIKTRGQQVTLSCSPISGHRSVSWYQQTPGQGLQFLFEYFSETQRNKGNFPGRFSGRQFSNSRSEMNVSTLELGDSALYLCASSYRVEGNEQFFGPGTRLTVL.

V usage is TRBV18 and J usage is TRBJ2-1; 8 nucleotides match TRBD1. CDR1 is KGHSH, CDR2 LQKENI, per germline. J was trimmed by 4 bases and V by 3 bases; bases with no gene match: 14. There are 18 residues in the CDR3. CDR3 protein: CASSPQTGGPTTYNEQFF. The CDR3 nucleotides are TGTGCCAGCTCACCCCAAACAGGGGGGCCGACTACTTACAATGAGCAGTTCTTC.

The genes are TRBV27 and TRBJ2-7; tentative D call: TRBD1 (6 bases). V shed 8 bases and J shed 6 bases, with 17 bases lying between them. Germline V lookup: CDR1 MNHEY, CDR2 SMNVEV (reference sequence). The CDR3 sequence is 13 residues long. The DNA for the CDR3 is TGTGCCAGCTCGACAGGCGACGGGGTCGAGCAGTACTTC. This translates into CASSTGDGVEQYF.